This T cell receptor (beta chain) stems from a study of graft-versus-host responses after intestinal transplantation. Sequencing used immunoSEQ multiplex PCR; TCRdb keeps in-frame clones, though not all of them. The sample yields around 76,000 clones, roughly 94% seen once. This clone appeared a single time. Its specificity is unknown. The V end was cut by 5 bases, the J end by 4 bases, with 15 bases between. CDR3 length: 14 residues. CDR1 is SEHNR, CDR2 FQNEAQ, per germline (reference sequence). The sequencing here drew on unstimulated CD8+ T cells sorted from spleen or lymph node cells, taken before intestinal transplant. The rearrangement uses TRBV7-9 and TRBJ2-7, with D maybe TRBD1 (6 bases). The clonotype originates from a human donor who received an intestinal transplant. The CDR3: CASSLTGTRYEQYF. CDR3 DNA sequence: TGTGCCAGCAGCCTAACCGGGACAAGGTACGAGCAGTACTTC.